This T cell receptor beta chain was obtained from a study of shared clonotypes between healthy human individuals. This clone was recorded only once. In the naive CD8 group, cells lacked CD45RO and were positively selected for CCR7, so terminally differentiated effector memory CD45RA+ cells were left out. The CDR3 sequence is 16 residues long. Germline-derived CDR1 and CDR2 are SGHVS and FQNEAQ. V was pared by 6 bases and J by 1 base, with 9 bases of the junction left unmatched. Assay used: immunoSEQ multiplex PCR; TCRdb lists only in-frame clones, some missing. This table holds fewer than 1 million clones, 96% found once.

This TCR derives from a young man in good health. This chain uses TRBV7-8 with TRBJ1-3, with 7 bases identical to TRBD1. Sequenced material: naive CD8+ T cells sorted from blood. The CDR3: CASRPRSTGSGNTIYF. DNA of the CDR3: TGTGCCAGCAGGCCTCGGTCGACAGGGTCTGGAAACACCATATATTTT.